This T cell receptor beta chain derives from a study of vaccination effects on CD4 cells after COVID-19. Whole-study context: Sampling occurred 16 days and one week pre-vaccination in a couple of convalescent patients.

Antigen-specific CD4+ T cells were first expanded with viral peptide pools by the ViraFEST assay and only then sequenced. The culture ran for about eleven days before CD4+ T cells were isolated. SARS-CoV-2 infection was confirmed by PCR in the person between March and December 2020. Wells containing approximately 2 million PBMC each were cultured with 9 to 10 IU/ml IL-2 and approximately 10 ug/ml peptides. Serving as the negative control culture was a pool of HIV-1 Nef peptides. A note on this clone: The antigen remains undetermined.

The CDR3 extends over 18 amino acids. The V and J ends lost 3 bases and 1 base, in that order; junction bases with no gene match: 11. Only in-frame clones appear in the TCRdb table, and some are missing; sequencing was by immunoSEQ multiplex PCR. The sample comprises 63,000 or so clones, around 70% of which are singletons, and 5% rests with the top ten. The V call is TRBV5-3, the J call TRBJ2-5; 11 bases fit TRBD2. TRBV5-3 is marked as an open reading frame, function uncertain. This clonotype originated in a human donor who had a prior SARS-CoV-2 infection. Here the sequenced sample was CD4+ T cells from PBMCs cultured with HIV peptides, taken before COVID-19 vaccination. Stated subset: HIV-1 Nef peptide pool negative control/reference culture. The CDR3 loop reads CARSSGLAETKVQETQYF. Here the CDR3 DNA reads TGTGCCAGAAGCTCGGGACTAGCGGAAACAAAAGTCCAAGAGACCCAGTACTTC.